This T cell receptor beta chain was recorded in a study of blood T cells in healthy people across ages (dated by TCRdb to between 2014 and 2017). About the investigation overall: In model experiments, roughly one uniquely barcoded TCR beta cDNA molecule per two T cells was captured by template switching. Donors of different ages were randomly distributed across sequencing lanes to avoid experimental bias. Donors were grouped into four age groups: young (average approximately 15 years), middle-aged (39), aged (around 60) and long-lived (roughly 80). The study measured age-related changes in TCR beta repertoire diversity using deep sequencing normalized with unique cDNA molecular identifiers. Two additional independent replicas of 1 million unique cDNA reads from the same blood draw were analyzed for two donors (one aged 18 to 29 and one aged 80 or older). General study outcomes and caveats: Bulk unsorted PBMC profiling prevented conclusive comparison of naive and antigen-experienced compartments. As age increased, observed TCR beta diversity per million T cells dropped in a roughly linear way, and a significant reduction was already evident by age about 40. The percentage of naive T cells measured by flow cytometry correlated strongly with observed TCR beta diversity. Compared with the aged group, more naive CD4+ T cells, fewer expanded clones and increased TCR diversity were shown by the long-lived group, suggesting age selection. Because donor CMV infection status was unknown, age-related changes in expanded clonotypes were potentially confounded. Estimates of total diversity from one million sequenced T cells were regarded as lower bounds and underestimates.

Library generation was performed with 5' RACE. This sample was sequenced with an Illumina HiSeq 2500. A second PCR of about 6 to 12 cycles was run with a J-beta primer mix and a sample-barcoded 5' primer. Each TCR beta cDNA molecule received a unique molecular identifier from a template-switch 5' adaptor carrying 12 random nucleotides. At least 2.5 million CDR3-containing paired-end reads were obtained from each sample. All of the RNA was converted into first-strand cDNA using the Mint cDNA synthesis kit, with a TRBC-specific oligonucleotide serving as the primer. Following uracil-DNA glycosylase treatment, all cDNA underwent a first 18-cycle PCR with the universal primers M1SS and BC2_uni_R. As for how the authors treated the data: For normalization, 1 million high-quality reads, each with a distinct molecular identifier, were randomly selected from each sample. Instead of being binned into consensus sequences, reads with shared molecular identifiers were discarded. MiTCR, run with a Q25 quality threshold and the strictest error-elimination algorithm, handled CDR3 identification, clonotype clustering and error correction. Lower-bound total TCR beta diversity was estimated with a nonparametric unseen species model using Euler transformation. Using fastp at Q25 and MiXCR, TCRdb reprocessed the public reads and kept productive beta chains. Records with the same CDR3 protein are collapsed into one entry carrying the most frequent genes and DNA. The V and J calls reflect TCRdb's pipeline rather than the authors' work. This sample holds hundreds of thousands of distinct CDR3 sequences; 35% to 60% were observed only once. 15% to 20% of the sample is held by the ten biggest clonotypes.

Including cysteine and phenylalanine, the CDR3 has 12 amino acids. Of all the DNA, just the CDR3 is kept, 36 bases in frame from base 1. CDR1 and CDR2 are drawn from the germline V gene: SQVTM, ANQGSEA. About this clonotype itself: Its antigen is unknown. Base-call qualities are not available, and no considerably larger clone is one nucleotide away.

The roughly 39 donors, aged 6 to 90 years, were systemically healthy Caucasian individuals from Russia. Ten milliliters of peripheral blood were drawn from each donor into EDTA-treated Vacutainer tubes. PBMCs were isolated by Ficoll-Paque density-gradient centrifugation, with at least 6 million obtained per sample. Trizol reagent was used to extract total RNA from PBMCs, with at least 5.5 micrograms per sample. For every donor, flow cytometry on a PBMC aliquot measured the percentage of naive CD45RAhigh/CD27high T cells. This clonotype originated in an elderly man in good health. This chain is built from TRBV29-1 and TRBJ1-1, with no confidently assigned D gene. The sequencing sample was made of blood. The nucleotides are TGCAACGCACCCGAGAAGAACACTGAAGCTTTCTTT. Its protein is CNAPEKNTEAFF. Outside the CDR3, residues come from the reference TRBV29-1 and TRBJ1-1 proteins, so the full variable domain is: SAVISQKPSRDICQRGTSLTIQCQVDSQVTMMFWYRQQPGQSLTLIATANQGSEATYESGFVIDKFPISRPNLTFSTLTVSNMSPEDSSIYLCNAPEKNTEAFFGQGTRLTVV.